Below, 3 T cell receptor beta chains from the same sample are listed, as sequenced in a study of blood T cell repertoires in COVID-19. Data came from immunoSEQ multiplex PCR; TCRdb stores just in-frame clones and leaves some out. The data contain under 200,000 clones, around 80% of them singletons. The source material was peripheral blood. These receptors all come from a man aged 55 to 70 with acute or convalescent COVID-19.

The V call is TRBV3-1 (or the pseudogene TRBV3-2), the J call TRBJ1-2; no reliable D call. This CDR3 has 14 amino acids. Per the germline V gene, CDR1 is LGHDT and CDR2 is YNNKEL (reference sequence). The V and J ends lost 3 bases and 4 bases respectively, with 12 bases between them. In DNA form, the CDR3 reads TGTGCCAGCAGCCAGAATACACGATCCTATGGCTACACCTTC. Its translation is CASSQNTRSYGYTF.

The V gene is TRBV7-3, the J gene TRBJ2-1; TRBD2 aligns across 7 bases. Trimming at V came to 3 bases and at J to 5 bases, leaving 4 bases not matched to a gene. This CDR3 contains 14 residues. Germline V gene lookup returns CDR1 SGHTA and CDR2 FQGTGA. DNA for the CDR3: TGTGCCAGCAGCTTCGGCGGGGGACACAATGAGCAGTTCTTC. Its protein product is CASSFGGGHNEQFF.

This clone was picked up one time. V gene TRBV6-5 combines with J gene TRBJ1-2, with 7 nucleotides matching TRBD1. CDR3 length: 14 residues. The germline V gene encodes CDR1 MNHEY and CDR2 SVGAGI. The V segment lost 7 bases and the J segment 4 bases; nucleotides outside the gene matches: 9. The CDR3 sequence: CASTERQGLYGYTF. The CDR3 DNA reads TGTGCCAGCACCGAAAGACAGGGCCTCTATGGCTACACCTTC.